A single sample gave rise to the 6 T cell receptor beta chains below, sequenced in a study of blood T cell repertoires in COVID-19. Sequenced by immunoSEQ multiplex PCR; TCRdb stores in-frame clones only, minus some. This table holds 200,000 to 250,000 clones, roughly 80% found once. The specimen sequenced was PBMCs or T cells enriched from blood (not recorded which). All receptors come from a man between 60 and 75 years old who had recovered from COVID-19.

Here the CDR3 reads CASSIRGWGGETQYF. In DNA, the CDR3 is TGTGCCAGTAGTATAAGGGGGTGGGGTGGAGAGACCCAGTACTTC. V and J are TRBV19 and TRBJ2-5; weak D call: TRBD1 (6 bases). Germline V lookup: CDR1 LNHDA, CDR2 SQIVND (reference sequence). The CDR3 contains 15 residues. Between the trimmed V and J ends, which lost 2 bases and 4 bases, there was a span of 14 bases.

This chain uses TRBV6-5 with TRBJ1-1; 10 bases agree with TRBD1. V trimming: 4 bases; J trimming: 1 base; junction bases outside the gene matches: 0. Germline values: CDR1 MNHEY, CDR2 SVGAGI. This CDR3 has 14 residues. CDR3 sequence: CASSWDRGNTEAFF. The CDR3 nucleotides read TGTGCCAGCAGTTGGGACAGGGGGAACACTGAAGCTTTCTTT.

A remark on this clone: An end of the junction differs from the germline gene, which may be a read error. The chain has TRBV7-7 and TRBJ2-1; 11 bases are a match to TRBD2. This CDR3 contains 15 residues. Germline V gives CDR1 SSHAT, CDR2 FNYEAQ (reference sequence). The CDR3 bases are TGTGCTAGCAGCTTTAGCGGGGGGGCCTCGGATGAGCAGTTCTTC. This codes for CASSFSGGASDEQFF.

This clone was seen more than once but under ten times. The chain joins TRBV7-9 to TRBJ2-7, with 9 bases lining up with TRBD1. The V and J ends lost 2 bases and 4 bases, in that order; junction bases with no gene match: 9. Germline V gene sequence: CDR1 SEHNR, CDR2 FQNEAQ (reference sequence). This CDR3 contains 16 residues. The CDR3: CASSLSPGQGSYEQYF. CDR3 sequence (DNA): TGTGCCAGCAGCTTAAGCCCGGGACAGGGATCGTACGAGCAGTACTTC.

V gene TRBV25-1 combines with J gene TRBJ1-2; 11 nucleotides match TRBD1. V lost 6 bases and J lost 7; bases outside the gene matches: 7. The CDR3 consists of 14 residues. Germline V gene lookup returns CDR1 MGHDK and CDR2 SYGVNS. CDR3: CASSSDRGLFGYTF. For the CDR3, the DNA is TGTGCCAGCAGCTCGGACAGGGGGCTGTTTGGCTACACCTTC.

The chain combines TRBV6-5 with TRBJ2-7; the match to TRBD1 covers 9 bases. V gave up 2 bases and J gave up 3 bases; unmatched junction bases: 5. In germline, CDR1 is MNHEY, CDR2 SVGAGI. The CDR3 sequence is 15 residues long. The CDR3 spells CASSYRDRDNYEQYF. CDR3 coding DNA: TGTGCCAGCAGTTACCGGGACAGGGATAACTACGAGCAGTACTTC.